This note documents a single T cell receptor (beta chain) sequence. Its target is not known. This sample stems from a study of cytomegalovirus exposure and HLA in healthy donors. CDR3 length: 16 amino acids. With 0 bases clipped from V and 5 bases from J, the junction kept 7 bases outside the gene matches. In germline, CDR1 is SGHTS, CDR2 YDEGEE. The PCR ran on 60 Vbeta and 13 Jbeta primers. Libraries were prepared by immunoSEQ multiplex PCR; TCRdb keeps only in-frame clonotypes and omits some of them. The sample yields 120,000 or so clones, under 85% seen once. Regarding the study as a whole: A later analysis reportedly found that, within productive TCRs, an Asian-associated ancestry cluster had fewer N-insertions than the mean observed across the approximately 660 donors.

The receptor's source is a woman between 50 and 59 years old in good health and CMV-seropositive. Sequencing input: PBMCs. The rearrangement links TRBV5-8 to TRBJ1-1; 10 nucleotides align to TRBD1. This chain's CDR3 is CASSLGQGALGTEAFF. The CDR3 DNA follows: TGTGCCAGCAGCTTGGGACAGGGGGCCCTAGGGACTGAAGCTTTCTTT.